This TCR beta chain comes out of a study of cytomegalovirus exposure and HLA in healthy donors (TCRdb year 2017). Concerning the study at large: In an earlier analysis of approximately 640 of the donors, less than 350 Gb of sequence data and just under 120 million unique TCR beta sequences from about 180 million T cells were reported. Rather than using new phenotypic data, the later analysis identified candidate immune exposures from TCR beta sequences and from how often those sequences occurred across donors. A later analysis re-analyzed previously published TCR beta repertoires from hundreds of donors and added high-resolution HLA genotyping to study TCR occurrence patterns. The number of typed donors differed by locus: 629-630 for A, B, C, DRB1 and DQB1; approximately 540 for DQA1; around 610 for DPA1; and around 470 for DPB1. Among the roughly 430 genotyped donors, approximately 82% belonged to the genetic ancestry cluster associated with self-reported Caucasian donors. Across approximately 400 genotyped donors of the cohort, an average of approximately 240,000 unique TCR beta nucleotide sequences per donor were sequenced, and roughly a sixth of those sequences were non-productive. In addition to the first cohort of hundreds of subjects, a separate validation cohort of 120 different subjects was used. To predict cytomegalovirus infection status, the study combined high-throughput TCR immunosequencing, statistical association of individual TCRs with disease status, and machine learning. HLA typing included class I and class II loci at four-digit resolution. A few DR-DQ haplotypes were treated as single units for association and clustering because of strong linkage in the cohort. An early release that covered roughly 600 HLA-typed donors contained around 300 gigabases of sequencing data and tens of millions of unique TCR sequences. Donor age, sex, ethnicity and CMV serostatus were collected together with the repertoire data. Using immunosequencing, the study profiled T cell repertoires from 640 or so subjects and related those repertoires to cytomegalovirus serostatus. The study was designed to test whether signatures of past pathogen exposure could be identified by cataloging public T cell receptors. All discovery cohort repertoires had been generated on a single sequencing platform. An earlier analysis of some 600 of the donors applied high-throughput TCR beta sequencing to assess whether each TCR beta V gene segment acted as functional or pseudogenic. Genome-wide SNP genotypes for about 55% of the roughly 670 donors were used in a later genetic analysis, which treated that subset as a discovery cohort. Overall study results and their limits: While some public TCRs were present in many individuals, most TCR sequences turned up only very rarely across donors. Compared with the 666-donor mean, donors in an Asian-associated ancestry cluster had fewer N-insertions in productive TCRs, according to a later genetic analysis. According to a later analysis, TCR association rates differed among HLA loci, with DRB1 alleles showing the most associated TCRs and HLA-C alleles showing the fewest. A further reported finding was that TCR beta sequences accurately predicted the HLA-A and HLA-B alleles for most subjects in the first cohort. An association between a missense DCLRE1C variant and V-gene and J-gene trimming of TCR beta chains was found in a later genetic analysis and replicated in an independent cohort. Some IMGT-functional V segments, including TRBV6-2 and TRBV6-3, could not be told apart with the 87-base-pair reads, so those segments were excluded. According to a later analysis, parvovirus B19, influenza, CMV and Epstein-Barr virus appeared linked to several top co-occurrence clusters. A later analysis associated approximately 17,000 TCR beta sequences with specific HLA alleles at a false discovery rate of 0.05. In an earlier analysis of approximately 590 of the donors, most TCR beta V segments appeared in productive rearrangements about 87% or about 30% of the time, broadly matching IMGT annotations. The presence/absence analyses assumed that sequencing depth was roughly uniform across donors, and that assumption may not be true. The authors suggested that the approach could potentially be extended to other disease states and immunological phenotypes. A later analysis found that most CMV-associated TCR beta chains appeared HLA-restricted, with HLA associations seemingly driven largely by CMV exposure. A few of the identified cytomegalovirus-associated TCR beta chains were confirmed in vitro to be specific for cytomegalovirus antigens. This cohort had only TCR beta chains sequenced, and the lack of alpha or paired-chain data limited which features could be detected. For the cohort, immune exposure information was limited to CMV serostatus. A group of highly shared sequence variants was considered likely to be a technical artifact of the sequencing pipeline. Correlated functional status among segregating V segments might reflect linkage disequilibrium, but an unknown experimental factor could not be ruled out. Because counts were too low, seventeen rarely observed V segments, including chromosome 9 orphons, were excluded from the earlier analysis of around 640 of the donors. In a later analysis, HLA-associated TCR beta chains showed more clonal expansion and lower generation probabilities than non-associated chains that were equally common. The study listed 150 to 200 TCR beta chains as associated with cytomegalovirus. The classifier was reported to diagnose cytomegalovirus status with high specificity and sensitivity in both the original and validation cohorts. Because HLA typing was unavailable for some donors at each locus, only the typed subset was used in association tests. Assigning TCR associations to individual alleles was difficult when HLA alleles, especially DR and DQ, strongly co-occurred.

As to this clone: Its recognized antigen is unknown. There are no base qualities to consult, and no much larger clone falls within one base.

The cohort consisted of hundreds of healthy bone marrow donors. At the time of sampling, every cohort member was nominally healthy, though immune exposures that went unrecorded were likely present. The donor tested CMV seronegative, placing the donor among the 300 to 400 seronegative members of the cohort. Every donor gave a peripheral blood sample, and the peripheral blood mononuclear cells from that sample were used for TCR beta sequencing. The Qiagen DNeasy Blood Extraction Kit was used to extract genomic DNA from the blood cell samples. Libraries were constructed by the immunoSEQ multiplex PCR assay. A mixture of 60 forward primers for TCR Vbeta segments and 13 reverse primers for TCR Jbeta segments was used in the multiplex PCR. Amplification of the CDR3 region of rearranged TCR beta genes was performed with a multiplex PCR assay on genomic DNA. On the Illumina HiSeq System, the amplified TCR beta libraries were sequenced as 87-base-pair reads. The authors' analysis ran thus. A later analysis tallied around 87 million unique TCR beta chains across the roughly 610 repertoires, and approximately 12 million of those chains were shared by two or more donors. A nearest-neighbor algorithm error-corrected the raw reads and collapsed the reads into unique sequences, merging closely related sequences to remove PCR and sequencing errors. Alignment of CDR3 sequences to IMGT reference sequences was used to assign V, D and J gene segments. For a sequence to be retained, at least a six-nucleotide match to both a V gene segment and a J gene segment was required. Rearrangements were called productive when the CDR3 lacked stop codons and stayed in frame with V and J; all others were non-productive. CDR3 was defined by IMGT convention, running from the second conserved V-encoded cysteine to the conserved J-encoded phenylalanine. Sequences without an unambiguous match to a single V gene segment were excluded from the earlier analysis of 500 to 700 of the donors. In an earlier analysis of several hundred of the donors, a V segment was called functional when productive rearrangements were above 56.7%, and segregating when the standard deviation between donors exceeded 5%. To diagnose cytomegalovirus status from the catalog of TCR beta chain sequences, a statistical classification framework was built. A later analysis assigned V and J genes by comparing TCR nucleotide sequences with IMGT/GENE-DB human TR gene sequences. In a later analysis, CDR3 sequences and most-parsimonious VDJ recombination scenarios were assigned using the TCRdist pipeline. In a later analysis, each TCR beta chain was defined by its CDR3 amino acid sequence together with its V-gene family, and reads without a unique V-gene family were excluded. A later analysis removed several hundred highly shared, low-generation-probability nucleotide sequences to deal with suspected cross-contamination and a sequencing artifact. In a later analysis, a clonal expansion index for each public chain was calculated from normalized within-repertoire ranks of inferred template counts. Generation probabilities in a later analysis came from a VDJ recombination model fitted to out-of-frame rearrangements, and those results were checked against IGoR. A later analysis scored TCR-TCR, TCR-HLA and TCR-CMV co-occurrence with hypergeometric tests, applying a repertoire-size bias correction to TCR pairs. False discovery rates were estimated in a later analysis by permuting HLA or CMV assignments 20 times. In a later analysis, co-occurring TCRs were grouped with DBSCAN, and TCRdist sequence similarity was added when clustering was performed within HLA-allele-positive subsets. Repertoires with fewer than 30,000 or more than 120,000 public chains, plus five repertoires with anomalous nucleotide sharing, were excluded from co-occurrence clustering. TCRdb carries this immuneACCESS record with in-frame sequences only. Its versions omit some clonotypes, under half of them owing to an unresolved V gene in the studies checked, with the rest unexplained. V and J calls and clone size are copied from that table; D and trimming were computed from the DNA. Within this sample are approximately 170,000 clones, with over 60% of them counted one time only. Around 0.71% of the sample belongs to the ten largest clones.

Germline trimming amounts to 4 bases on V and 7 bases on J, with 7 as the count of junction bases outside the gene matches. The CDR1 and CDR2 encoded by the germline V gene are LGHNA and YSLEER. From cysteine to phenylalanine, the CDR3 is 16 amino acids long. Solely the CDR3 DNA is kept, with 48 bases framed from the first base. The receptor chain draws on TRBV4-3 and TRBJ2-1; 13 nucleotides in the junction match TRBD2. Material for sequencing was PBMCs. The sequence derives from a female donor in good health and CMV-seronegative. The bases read TGCGCCAGCAGCCCTGGGACGGGACTAGCGGGAAATGAGCAGTTCTTC. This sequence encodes CASSPGTGLAGNEQFF.